Listed below are T cell receptor beta chains from one sample, sequenced in a study of cytomegalovirus exposure and HLA in healthy donors. Sequencing was performed with immunoSEQ multiplex PCR; in TCRdb, only in-frame clones are kept and a portion is missing. Of 150,000 or so clones in the sample, 65% to 80% are singletons; the top ten hold about 13%. The sample was PBMCs. The receptors were gathered from a man in his forties in good health and CMV-seropositive. Both conserved end residues are part of each CDR3. A D gene is named only where the DNA matches it firmly. Some rows mark clone size as missing; the rest say once, few, many or name a class of expanded clone.

TRBD1	.	TRBJ2-7	TRBV7-3	TGTGCCACTGAGGACAGGAAATTTTCCTACGAGCAGTACTTC	CATEDRKFSYEQYF
TRBD1	.	TRBJ2-7	TRBV19	TGTGCCAGTAGTATCCGGACAGGCTACGAGCAGTACTTC	CASSIRTGYEQYF
.	once	TRBJ2-1	TRBV11-3	TGTGCCAGCAGCTCCGAAACTAGGCCCTACAATGAGCAGTTCTTC	CASSSETRPYNEQFF
TRBD1	.	TRBJ1-2	TRBV9	TGTGCCAGCAGCTCGGGACAGCCGGGGGCCGTTGGTGGCTACACCTTC	CASSSGQPGAVGGYTF
TRBD2	.	TRBJ2-1	TRBV28	TGTGCCAGCAGAACCCCTAGCGGGATCCAGCATGAGCAGTTCTTC	CASRTPSGIQHEQFF
.	few	TRBJ2-2	TRBV7-2	TGTGCCAGCAGCTTCTACACCGGGGAGCTGTTTTTT	CASSFYTGELFF
TRBD2	.	TRBJ2-3	TRBV25-1	TGTGCCAGCAGTGACCGGCGGGAGAAGAGCACAGATACGCAGTATTTT	CASSDRREKSTDTQYF
.	few	TRBJ2-2	TRBV9	TGTGCCAGCAGCGTACAGGGGAAGGCGTCCGGGGAGCTGTTTTTT	CASSVQGKASGELFF
TRBD2	.	TRBJ2-1	TRBV23-1	TGCGCCAACAGGAATACTGGGACGACTAGCGGGAGGGCCGAGGGGACCTACAATGAGCAGTTCTTC	CANRNTGTTSGRAEGTYNEQFF
.	once	TRBJ1-1	TRBV5-1	TGCGCCAGCAGCTTCGGACAGCTGAACACTGAAGCTTTCTTT	CASSFGQLNTEAFF
TRBD2	.	TRBJ2-7	TRBV11-2	TGTGCCAGCAGCGTTGGACTAGTCCGGTACGAGCAGTACTTC	CASSVGLVRYEQYF